The rows below give T cell receptor beta chains drawn from one sample of a study of regulatory T cells in long-lasting Graves disease. TCRdb re-analysed the multiplex PCR reads in MiXCR, keeping a single row per CDR3 protein. The sample lists 360,000 or so distinct CDR3 sequences, about 11% occurring once. Separately, the same data were catalogued under a study of T cells in Graves' hyperthyroidism and ophthalmopathy.

Sequencing used peripheral blood mononuclear cells (PBMCs), obtained at new diagnosis, from a patient treated with antithyroid drugs. The source is a woman between 18 and 30 years old with Graves disease. Each CDR3 is given with its conserved first and last residue. A D gene is named only where the DNA matches it firmly. Size is stated for part of the rows, as once, few or many counts, or as a class when the clone is expanded.

J	size	D	V	CDR3	DNA
TRBJ1-1	many	.	TRBV27	CASSLERRGNTEAFF	TGTGCCAGCAGTTTGGAGCGGCGGGGGAACACTGAAGCTTTCTTT
TRBJ1-1	many	.	TRBV27	CASSLLSVNTEAFF	TGTGCCAGCAGTTTACTTTCCGTGAACACTGAAGCTTTCTTT
TRBJ1-3	few	.	TRBV4-3	CASSQEGVDSGNTIYF	TGCGCCAGCAGCCAAGAAGGGGTCGACTCTGGAAACACCATATATTTT
TRBJ1-2	many	.	TRBV14	CASSQGTDRYYGYTF	TGTGCCAGCAGCCAAGGGACAGATCGATACTATGGCTACACCTTC
TRBJ2-3	few	.	TRBV5-1	CASSLGMEGNSLDTQYF	TGCGCCAGCAGCTTGGGGATGGAGGGTAACTCCCTAGATACGCAGTATTTT
TRBJ2-3	.	.	TRBV28	CASSFASSTDTQYF	TGTGCCAGCAGCTTCGCGTCTAGCACAGATACGCAGTATTTT
TRBJ1-5	many	TRBD1	TRBV2	CASRPTLDRANQHF	TGTGCCAGCAGACCAACTCTGGACAGGGCGAACCAGCATTTT
TRBJ2-7	many	.	TRBV29-1	CSVGGAVSYEQYF	TGCAGCGTTGGGGGTGCAGTCTCCTACGAGCAGTACTTC
TRBJ2-1	many	TRBD2	TRBV2	CASKTSGRASEQFF	TGTGCCAGCAAAACTAGCGGGAGGGCGTCTGAGCAGTTCTTC
TRBJ2-1	many	.	TRBV5-4	CASSLRGSRGEQFF	TGTGCCAGCAGCTTGCGGGGAAGCCGCGGTGAGCAGTTCTTC
TRBJ2-3	few	TRBD2	TRBV13	CASSLAGMNTDTQYF	TGTGCCAGCAGTCTAGCGGGGATGAACACAGATACGCAGTATTTT
TRBJ2-3	many	.	TRBV10-3	CAIAGGASTDTQYF	TGTGCCATTGCTGGGGGTGCTAGCACAGATACGCAGTATTTT
TRBJ2-1	many	.	TRBV7-9	CASSHPGLVGHPRNEQFF	TGTGCCAGCAGCCACCCGGGTCTCGTGGGACACCCACGCAATGAGCAGTTCTTC
TRBJ2-3	.	.	TRBV7-9	CASSQTGAADTQYF	TGTGCCAGCAGCCAGACGGGGGCGGCAGATACGCAGTATTTT
TRBJ2-3	many	.	TRBV20-1	CSARDLKPRGTDTQYF	TGCAGTGCTAGAGATCTCAAGCCCAGGGGCACAGATACGCAGTATTTT
TRBJ1-1	few	TRBD1	TRBV10-3	CAISGRGTGVPEAFF	TGTGCCATCAGTGGGCGGGGGACAGGGGTCCCTGAAGCTTTCTTT
TRBJ2-7	few	.	TRBV4-2	CASSQDGLGQSYEQYF	TGTGCCAGCAGCCAAGATGGCCTTGGACAGTCCTACGAGCAGTACTTC
TRBJ2-5	many	TRBD1	TRBV20-1	CSARDRGRQETQYF	TGCAGTGCTAGGGACAGGGGGCGGCAAGAGACCCAGTACTTC
TRBJ1-1	.	.	TRBV28	CASTEWGRTNAEAFF	TGTGCCAGCACCGAGTGGGGACGGACGAACGCTGAAGCTTTCTTT
TRBJ2-1	many	TRBD1	TRBV7-2	CASTEETGWVGNEQFF	TGTGCCAGCACCGAAGAGACAGGGTGGGTAGGCAATGAGCAGTTCTTC
TRBJ1-1	many	TRBD1	TRBV6-1	CASSQGQGNTEAFF	TGTGCCAGCAGTCAAGGACAGGGGAACACTGAAGCTTTCTTT
TRBJ2-2	many	TRBD2	TRBV6-1	CASSGLAGDGELFF	TGTGCCAGCAGTGGACTAGCGGGGGACGGGGAGCTGTTTTTT
TRBJ1-1	many	.	TRBV20-1	CSARVGGLGAEAFF	TGCAGTGCTAGAGTAGGTGGACTTGGTGCGGAAGCTTTCTTT
TRBJ1-2	.	.	TRBV4-1	CASSQDGQSDYGYTF	TGCGCCAGCAGCCAAGACGGACAGAGCGACTATGGCTACACCTTC